The source of this TCR beta chain is a study of beta chain features in type 1 diabetes. Via CD45RO/CCR7/CD25/CD127/CD95/CD27, cells of the CD4+ naive, central memory, regulatory and stem cell-like memory subsets were sorted. With regard to this clone: No antigen is known for it.

What was sequenced were expressed TCRB transcripts, since all of the isolated RNA had been reverse transcribed. The table came from immunoSEQ multiplex PCR; TCRdb's copy has only in-frame clones and leaves some out. The repertoire holds fewer than 350,000 clones, with about 15% as singletons. The study's findings and limits: There were fewer insertions and more deletions at the VDJ junctions of type 1 diabetes patients. A PCR bias possibly favoring shorter templates would apply equally to patients and controls. Researchers reported that naive, central memory and Treg TCRB repertoires appeared more similar in patients than in healthy donors. TCRB CDR3s were moderately but significantly shorter in Type 1 diabetes patients in all four CD4+ subsets.

Germline V gene lookup returns CDR1 SGHRS and CDR2 YFSETQ. Trimming removed 3 bases at V and 5 bases at J, with 11 bases between. The CDR3 contains 14 residues. The chain employs TRBV5-1 and TRBJ2-2, with D tentatively TRBD2 (5 bases). Sequencing was done on a sample of naive CD4+ T cells from blood. This TCR came from a man between 18 and 35 years old with type 1 diabetes. The DNA of the CDR3 is TGCGCCAGCAGCTCCAGAACTAGTACCGGGGAGCTGTTTTTT. Encoded protein: CASSSRTSTGELFF.